The T cell receptor (beta chain) described here comes from a study of blood T cell repertoires in COVID-19. Study-level background: Both acute and convalescent COVID-19 samples were obtained from the United States, Italy and Spain. PBMCs, B-cell-depleted T cells, or T cells were the source of the cDNA or gDNA that made up the material.

The CDR3 consists of 15 residues. The ends lost 5 bases at V and 3 bases at J; junction bases unmatched: 7. Germline lookup yields CDR1 MNHEY and CDR2 SVGEGT. Method: immunoSEQ multiplex PCR; TCRdb's copy keeps in-frame clones and lacks some. The table lists tens of thousands of clones, roughly 76% of them singletons. This receptor was taken from a woman of 80 years or more with acute or convalescent COVID-19. The chain carries TRBV6-2 or TRBV6-3 and TRBJ2-4; TRBD2 aligns across 7 bases. Sequencing was performed on peripheral blood. CDR3: CASSTDPGGKNIQYF. The CDR3 coding sequence is TGTGCCAGCAGTACCGACCCGGGAGGCAAAAACATTCAGTACTTC.